These 32 T cell receptor beta chains came from one sample sequenced in a study of T cell changes during pregnancy in multiple sclerosis. The table came from immunoSEQ multiplex PCR; TCRdb's copy has only in-frame clones and leaves some out. Counted here are 35,000 to 40,000 clones, 90% to 95% occurring once; the ten biggest clones make up roughly 6%. This specimen consisted of CD8+ T cells from peripheral blood mononuclear cells, obtained in the second trimester of pregnancy. All receptors come from a female donor with multiple sclerosis, enrolled in a pregnancy study.

The rearrangement joins TRBV30 to TRBJ1-1, with TRBD1 as a possible D gene (6 bases). Germline loops: CDR1 GTSNPN, CDR2 SVGIG (reference sequence). V was pared by 5 bases and J by 1 base, with 11 bases between. The CDR3 spans 13 residues. CDR3 sequence: CAWEGHSNTEAFF. CDR3 nucleotide sequence: TGTGCCTGGGAGGGACACTCGAACACTGAAGCTTTCTTT.

CDR3 sequence reads: CASSLVGAYHEQYF. CDR3 DNA sequence: TGCGCCAGCAGCTTGGTGGGGGCTTACCACGAGCAGTACTTC. The genes are TRBV5-1 and TRBJ2-7; D might be TRBD1 (6 bases). CDR1 SGHRS and CDR2 YFSETQ come from the germline V gene. The V end lost 0 bases, the J end lost 5 bases, and 12 bases lay between the germline ends. The CDR3 spans 14 residues.

The rearrangement links TRBV7-2 to TRBJ2-7; 7 bases are a match to TRBD1. This CDR3 is built from 15 residues. Per germline, CDR1 SGHTA and CDR2 FQGNSA. Unmatched junction bases numbered 10, after V lost 6 bases and J lost 2 bases. The CDR3 reads CASSTPGTATYEQYF. The CDR3 DNA reads TGTGCCAGCAGTACTCCAGGGACAGCCACCTACGAGCAGTACTTC.

The chain joins TRBV7-9 to TRBJ1-3; 8 bases fit TRBD1. Per germline, CDR1 SEHNR and CDR2 FQNEAQ (reference sequence). The CDR3 has 18 amino acids. J gave up 3 bases and V 6 bases, and 16 bases lay outside the gene matches. The CDR3 region is CASSYTASTGGDGNTIYF. The CDR3 DNA follows: TGTGCCAGCAGTTATACCGCCTCAACAGGGGGAGATGGAAACACCATATATTTT.

V gene TRBV27 combines with J gene TRBJ1-2; D is unresolved. The CDR3 extends over 12 amino acids. V was clipped by 7 bases and J by 8 bases, with 14 bases between them. Per germline, CDR1 MNHEY and CDR2 SMNVEV (reference sequence). CDR3 sequence reads: CASITIPGGYTF. CDR3 DNA: TGTGCCAGCATCACAATCCCAGGCGGCTACACCTTC.

J is TRBJ1-4 and V is TRBV11-2; the match to TRBD1 covers 12 bases. This CDR3 has 18 amino acids. In germline, CDR1 is SGHAT, CDR2 FQNNGV. V trimming: 5 bases; J trimming: 2 bases; junction bases outside the gene matches: 9. In DNA, the CDR3 is TGTGCCAGCAGCCCCACCTGGGACAGGGGGCATACTAATGAAAAACTGTTTTTT. It yields the protein CASSPTWDRGHTNEKLFF.

The V call is TRBV6-1, the J call TRBJ2-5; D is unclear. The CDR3 runs to 10 residues. Trimming pared 8 bases from V and 2 bases from J, leaving 3 bases between. The V gene's germline CDR1 is MNHNS and CDR2 SASEGT. The CDR3 here is CASEQETQYF. CDR3 DNA: TGTGCCAGCGAGCAAGAGACCCAGTACTTC.

This clone was seen only a few times. The chain recombines TRBV9 with TRBJ1-4; possible D gene TRBD1, 6 bases. V lost 8 bases and J 7 bases, leaving 18 bases between the germline ends. This CDR3 contains 14 residues. Looked up from germline, CDR1 is SGDLS and CDR2 is YYNGEE. This CDR3 is CASSRQDGIEKLFF. The DNA for the CDR3 is TGTGCCAGTTCCAGACAGGACGGTATTGAAAAACTGTTTTTT.

This rearrangement joins TRBV7-6 to TRBJ2-1; 12 bases line up with TRBD2. CDR1 and CDR2 from the germline V gene are SGHVS and FNYEAQ. The V segment lost 5 bases and the J segment 5 bases; nucleotides outside the gene matches: 16. The CDR3 is made up of 19 amino acids. The CDR3 here is CASSPRLAGEPTEDNEQFF. CDR3 nucleotide sequence: TGTGCCAGCAGCCCGCGACTAGCGGGAGAACCCACGGAAGACAATGAGCAGTTCTTC.

The V and J genes are TRBV29-1 and TRBJ1-1; D gene unclear. V was shortened by 7 bases and J by 1 base, with 19 bases between the two germline ends. Germline V gene lookup returns CDR1 SQVTM and CDR2 ANQGSEA. CDR3 length: 15 amino acids. CDR3 in DNA: TGCAGCGAAAGGACGGACTTCGATTCGAACACTGAAGCTTTCTTT. It is translated as CSERTDFDSNTEAFF.

This rearrangement joins TRBV14 to TRBJ2-7, with TRBD1 matching over 7 bases. Trimming removed 0 bases from V and 2 bases from J; junction bases left unmatched: 4. This CDR3 is 15 amino acids long. The germline V gene encodes CDR1 SGHDN and CDR2 FVKESK. DNA of the CDR3: TGTGCCAGCAGCCAAGATGAAGACAGGGCCTACGAGCAGTACTTC. This sequence encodes CASSQDEDRAYEQYF.

V gene TRBV19 combines with J gene TRBJ1-1, with 7 bases that match TRBD1. J was trimmed by 4 bases and V by 4 bases; bases with no gene match: 6. CDR1 is LNHDA and CDR2 is SQIVND in the germline V gene (reference sequence). The CDR3 length is 14 residues. The CDR3 protein is CASSRDSGLTEAFF. CDR3 DNA: TGTGCCAGTAGTAGGGACAGCGGACTCACTGAAGCTTTCTTT.

This sequence joins TRBV29-1 and TRBJ2-7; possibly TRBD1 for D (6 bases). V gave up 6 bases and J gave up 2 bases, with 17 bases separating them. CDR3 length: 14 amino acids. The germline V gene has CDR1 SQVTM and CDR2 ANQGSEA. CDR3 in amino acids: CSVSKVQGTYEQYF. The CDR3 region has the DNA TGCAGCGTCTCAAAGGTACAGGGAACCTACGAGCAGTACTTC.

The rearrangement uses TRBV25-1 and TRBJ2-3; D is unresolved. CDR3 length: 14 amino acids. V was pared by 5 bases and J by 2 bases, with 11 bases between. CDR1 is MGHDK and CDR2 is SYGVNS in the germline V gene. The CDR3 DNA reads as TGTGCCAGCAGTCTTCAACTAATCACAGATACGCAGTATTTT. This encodes CASSLQLITDTQYF.

V is TRBV7-9 and J is TRBJ2-7, with D possibly matching TRBD2 (5 bases). Trimming stripped 5 bases from V and 5 bases from J, with 10 bases between. Per germline, CDR1 SEHNR and CDR2 FQNEAQ (reference sequence). The CDR3 loop spans 12 amino acids. Written as DNA, the CDR3 is TGTGCCAGCAGCCCCGGGGTACACGAGCAGTACTTC. Its translation: CASSPGVHEQYF.

The chain recombines TRBV5-6 with TRBJ1-1, with D unresolved. The CDR3 loop spans 13 amino acids. The germline V gene encodes CDR1 SGHDT and CDR2 YYEEEE. Trimming left V 2 bases short and J 6 bases short, with 11 bases between. The CDR3 bases are TGTGCCAGCAGCTTTTTTAGTGCGGCTGAAGCTTTCTTT. Translating it yields CASSFFSAAEAFF. Supplemented by reference TRBV5-6 and TRBJ1-1, the full variable domain reads DAGVTQSPTHLIKTRGQQVTLRCSPKSGHDTVSWYQQALGQGPQFIFQYYEEEERQRGNFPDRFSGHQFPNYSSELNVNALLLGDSALYLCASSFFSAAEAFFGQGTRLTVV.

The chain links TRBV4-1 to TRBJ2-7; TRBD2 might be the D (5 bases). Trimming pared 7 bases from V and 2 bases from J, leaving 9 bases between. Germline CDR1 MGHRA, CDR2 YSYEKL. CDR3 length equals 12 residues. The CDR3 nucleotides are TGCGCCAGCACCAGCGGTACCTACGAGCAGTACTTC. Its translation: CASTSGTYEQYF.

This sequence joins TRBV23-1 and TRBJ1-6; D not certain. TRBV23-1 falls under the ORF class, with uncertain function. The CDR3 is 17 amino acids. The V and J ends lost 4 bases and 8 bases respectively, with 21 bases between them. For the CDR3, the DNA is TGCGCCAGCAGTCCCCCCCCCAGCGTCTCGATTTATTCACCCCTCCACTTT. Translation: CASSPPPSVSIYSPLHF.

This clone turned up a few times. CDR3 residues: CASSHLGASYGYTF. The CDR3 coding sequence is TGTGCCAGTAGCCACTTAGGGGCATCTTATGGCTACACCTTC. The J gene is TRBJ1-2, the V gene TRBV19; D is perhaps TRBD1 (5 bases). The V gene's germline CDR1 is LNHDA and CDR2 SQIVND (reference sequence). V gave up 6 bases and J gave up 5 bases, with 16 bases separating them. The CDR3 sequence is 14 residues long.

The chain employs TRBV27 and TRBJ1-2; TRBD1 matches 7 bases. J lost 5 bases, V lost 5 bases, and 14 bases had no gene match. The CDR3 sequence is 16 residues long. Per germline, CDR1 MNHEY and CDR2 SMNVEV (reference sequence). CDR3 bases: TGTGCCAGCAGTCCCGGACAGGCCCCCTTGAAATATGGCTACACCTTC. Residues: CASSPGQAPLKYGYTF.

This chain links TRBV4-3 with TRBJ2-3, with 9 bases fitting TRBD2. Looked up from germline, CDR1 is LGHNA and CDR2 is YSLEER. The CDR3 contains 17 residues. V was pared by 0 bases and J by 5 bases, with 9 bases of the junction left unmatched. Written as DNA, the CDR3 is TGCGCCAGCAGCCAAGAAGGGAGAGCGGGGGGCAGAGATACGCAGTATTTT. Translating it yields CASSQEGRAGGRDTQYF.

The rearrangement links TRBV7-9 to TRBJ2-2, with 8 bases aligning to TRBD2. Germline loops: CDR1 SEHNR, CDR2 FQNEAQ (reference sequence). This CDR3 is 16 amino acids long. V shed 5 bases, J shed 2 bases, and the junction held 7 bases outside the gene matches. As DNA, the CDR3 is TGTGCCAGCAGCAAGAGCGGGGGACTAAACACCGGGGAGCTGTTTTTT. It encodes CASSKSGGLNTGELFF.

As DNA, the CDR3 is TGTGCCAGCAGCTTAGGCAGTGGGGGCCAAGGCTACACCTTC. As protein: CASSLGSGGQGYTF. This chain joins TRBV13 and TRBJ1-2, with D tentatively TRBD1 (6 bases). V lost 0 bases to trimming and J lost 8 bases, with 13 bases between them. In germline, CDR1 is PRHDT, CDR2 FYEKMQ (reference sequence). This CDR3 has 14 amino acids.

J is TRBJ2-3 and V is TRBV4-2; TRBD2 aligns across 11 bases. The CDR3 has 18 amino acids. Germline values: CDR1 LGHNA, CDR2 YNFKEQ. Trimming removed 4 bases from V and 1 base from J; junction bases left unmatched: 10. This CDR3 is CASSPRTSGPEGTDTQYF. Here the CDR3 DNA reads TGTGCCAGCAGCCCCCGGACTAGCGGGCCCGAGGGCACAGATACGCAGTATTTT.

This clone appeared a single time. V is TRBV27 and J is TRBJ2-2; 9 bases line up with TRBD2. Germline loops: CDR1 MNHEY, CDR2 SMNVEV (reference sequence). Trimming took 1 base from V and 5 from J; bases not matched to a gene: 5. This CDR3 is 16 amino acids long. The CDR3 reads CASSLWAGGPTGELFF. CDR3 in DNA: TGTGCCAGCAGTTTATGGGCGGGGGGGCCGACCGGGGAGCTGTTTTTT.

V is TRBV7-2 and J is TRBJ2-1; maybe TRBD2 (5 bases). V lost 5 bases to trimming and J lost 0 bases, with 14 bases between them. Germline lookup yields CDR1 SGHTA and CDR2 FQGNSA. The CDR3 length is 16 residues. The CDR3 loop reads CASSPEGRSSYNEQFF. The CDR3 coding sequence is TGTGCCAGCAGCCCCGAGGGCAGGAGCTCCTACAATGAGCAGTTCTTC.

V is TRBV7-2 and J is TRBJ2-7, with D maybe TRBD2 (5 bases). CDR1 is SGHTA, CDR2 FQGNSA, per germline. This CDR3 is built from 15 residues. V lost 2 bases, J lost 2 bases, and 13 bases lay in between. CDR3 amino acids: CASSLHPGSPYEQYF. DNA for the CDR3: TGTGCCAGCAGCTTACATCCGGGATCCCCCTACGAGCAGTACTTC.

The rearrangement links TRBV9 to TRBJ2-7, with 8 bases matching TRBD2. Germline values: CDR1 SGDLS, CDR2 YYNGEE. Trimming cost V 0 bases and J 12 bases; bases outside gene matches: 8. CDR3 length: 13 residues. The chain's CDR3 is CASSVGAGLEMYF. The CDR3 nucleotides are TGTGCCAGCAGCGTAGGAGCGGGACTAGAAATGTACTTC.

The V call is TRBV9, the J call TRBJ2-1; TRBD1 matches 7 bases. With 0 bases clipped from V and 5 bases from J, the junction kept 5 bases outside the gene matches. CDR1 and CDR2 from the germline V gene are SGDLS and YYNGEE. The CDR3 contains 15 residues. The CDR3 here is CASSVEGTVDNEQFF. CDR3 DNA: TGTGCCAGCAGCGTAGAGGGGACAGTGGACAATGAGCAGTTCTTC.

V and J are TRBV4-1 and TRBJ2-5; 8 bases match TRBD2. The CDR3 extends over 18 amino acids. The V gene's germline CDR1 is MGHRA and CDR2 YSYEKL. The V segment lost 0 bases and the J segment 4 bases; nucleotides outside the gene matches: 13. The CDR3 region has the DNA TGCGCCAGCAGCCAAGAGCTGGTCCCGGGACTAGGAATAGAGACCCAGTACTTC. It translates to CASSQELVPGLGIETQYF.

This chain links TRBV29-1 with TRBJ2-7; 8 positions agree with TRBD1. CDR1 and CDR2 (germline): SQVTM, ANQGSEA. CDR3 length: 15 residues. With 0 bases clipped from V and 6 bases from J, the junction kept 10 bases outside the gene matches. The CDR3 here is CSVEERQGAALEQYF. The CDR3 DNA follows: TGCAGCGTTGAAGAGAGGCAGGGGGCGGCCCTCGAGCAGTACTTC.

This rearrangement joins TRBV5-1 to TRBJ2-7; 9 bases match TRBD1. J was trimmed by 0 bases and V by 2 bases; bases with no gene match: 9. In germline, CDR1 is SGHRS, CDR2 YFSETQ. CDR3 size: 17 residues. The CDR3 sequence is CASSFLSGTGTSYEQYF. The CDR3 DNA sequence: TGCGCCAGCAGCTTCCTTTCGGGGACAGGGACCTCCTACGAGCAGTACTTC. The full variable domain, rest sourced from reference TRBV5-1 and TRBJ2-7, is KAGVTQTPRYLIKTRGQQVTLSCSPISGHRSVSWYQQTPGQGLQFLFEYFSETQRNKGNFPGRFSGRQFSNSRSEMNVSTLELGDSALYLCASSFLSGTGTSYEQYFGPGTRLTVT.